This T cell receptor beta chain derives from a study of monozygotic twins with inflammatory bowel disease. The CDR3 is 14 residues long. Germline V lookup: CDR1 SGHRS, CDR2 YFSETQ. Each CDR3 protein gets one entry in TCRdb, which reprocessed the 5' RACE reads and gives no DNA. The sample's table shows 300,000 to 450,000 distinct CDR3 sequences. The clonotype comes from a human donor with ulcerative colitis or Crohn's disease, or a healthy co-twin of an affected twin (not recorded which). Sequencing used blood. The chain recombines TRBV5-1 with TRBJ1-2; TCRdb's D call of TRBD1 is untestable without DNA. This CDR3 reads CASSPGQGDDGYTF.